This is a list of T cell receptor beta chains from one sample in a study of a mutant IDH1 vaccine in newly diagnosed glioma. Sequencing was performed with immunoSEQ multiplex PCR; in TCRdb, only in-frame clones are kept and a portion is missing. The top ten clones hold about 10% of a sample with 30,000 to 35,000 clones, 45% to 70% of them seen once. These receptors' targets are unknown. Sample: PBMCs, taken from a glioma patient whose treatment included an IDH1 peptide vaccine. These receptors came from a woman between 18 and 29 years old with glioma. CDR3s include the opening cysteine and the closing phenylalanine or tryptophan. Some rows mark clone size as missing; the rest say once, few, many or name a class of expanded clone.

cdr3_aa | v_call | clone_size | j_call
CASSPQLAGSTDTQYF | TRBV18 | - | TRBJ2-3
CASSQEVLGQLNQPQHF | TRBV4-2 | few | TRBJ1-5
CASNIGSTYEQYF | TRBV7-2 | - | TRBJ2-7
CASSTSGIKETQYF | TRBV19 | - | TRBJ2-5
CAWSAYNEQFF | TRBV30 | - | TRBJ2-1
CASSFTGTREETQYF | TRBV11-1 | - | TRBJ2-5
CASSFANTQYF | TRBV7-9 | - | TRBJ2-3
CASNLPGLSTDTQYF | TRBV9 | - | TRBJ2-3
CASRSPAAKNIQYF | TRBV2 | few | TRBJ2-4
CASDKDSTEQFF | TRBV7-2 | - | TRBJ2-1
CATSSGMLAVQSQQYF | TRBV15 | - | TRBJ2-7
CASSRGGYQYF | TRBV6-5 | - | TRBJ2-4
CASSSRAGASSGNTIYF | TRBV5-4 | - | TRBJ1-3
CASSIPGSYEQYF | TRBV19 | few | TRBJ2-7
CSASWGGELFF | TRBV20-1 | - | TRBJ2-2